The rows below give T cell receptor beta chains drawn from one sample of a study of blood T cell repertoires in COVID-19. Assay used: immunoSEQ multiplex PCR; TCRdb lists only in-frame clones, some missing. There are about 240,000 clones in the sample; approximately 90% occur only once, and around 0.98% lies in the top ten. Sample: peripheral blood. The origin of the receptors is a woman in her forties who had recovered from COVID-19. CDR3s include the opening cysteine and the closing phenylalanine or tryptophan. The D gene is left open where the match is weak. Some rows mark clone size as missing; the rest say once, few, many or name a class of expanded clone.

J gene | V gene | D gene | CDR3 length | clone size | CDR3 DNA | CDR3 protein
TRBJ2-2 | TRBV2 | - | 13 | - | TGTGCCACCAGGGACTCCAACACCGGGGAGCTGTTTTTT | CATRDSNTGELFF
TRBJ2-1 | TRBV27 | TRBD2 | 14 | - | TGTGCCAGCCGAGCGGGGGGCCCGGGCAATGAGCAGTTCTTC | CASRAGGPGNEQFF
TRBJ2-2 | TRBV9 | - | 13 | - | TGTGCCAGCGGTGGGGCTAACACCGGGGAGCTGTTTTTT | CASGGANTGELFF
TRBJ1-2 | TRBV19 | - | 14 | - | TGTGCCAGTAGTATAAGGAGACAGAGCTATGGCTACACCTTC | CASSIRRQSYGYTF
TRBJ2-2 | TRBV15 | TRBD1 | 16 | few | TGTGCCACCAGCAGAGATGACAGGGGAAACACCGGGGAGCTGTTTTTT | CATSRDDRGNTGELFF
TRBJ1-5 | TRBV5-1 | TRBD1 | 14 | - | TGCGCCAGCAGCTCCGGACAGGGCAATCAGCCCCAGCATTTT | CASSSGQGNQPQHF
TRBJ1-5 | TRBV4-3 | TRBD1 | 15 | - | TGCGCCAGCAGCCAAGAAGCCAGGGGGTATCAGCCCCAGCATTTT | CASSQEARGYQPQHF
TRBJ2-2 | TRBV24-1 | - | 12 | - | TGTGCCACCAGTCTCGGGTCCGGGGAGCTGTTTTTT | CATSLGSGELFF
TRBJ2-7 | TRBV6-1 | TRBD2 | 16 | - | TGTGCCAGCAGTGAACCTCCTCGCGGGGGGGCCTACGAGCAGTACTTC | CASSEPPRGGAYEQYF
TRBJ1-2 | TRBV7-9 | - | 17 | - | TGTGCCAGCAGCTCCCGGGGGGGGGCCGCGACGAACTATGGCTACACCTTC | CASSSRGGAATNYGYTF
TRBJ2-1 | TRBV5-4 | TRBD2 | 18 | - | TGTGCCAGCAGCTTGGACACGTTGGCTAGCGGGCATGTGAATGAGCAGTTCTTC | CASSLDTLASGHVNEQFF
TRBJ2-5 | TRBV6-5 | TRBD2 | 16 | - | TGTGCCAGCAGTTACTTCGGACTAGCGGGCCAAGAGACCCAGTACTTC | CASSYFGLAGQETQYF
TRBJ1-5 | TRBV24-1 | - | 15 | - | TGTGCCACCAGTGTCGGGGGGGGAGGCTCGCGGCCCCAGCATTTT | CATSVGGGGSRPQHF
TRBJ1-2 | TRBV12-3/TRBV12-4 | - | 13 | - | TGTGCCAGCAGTCCCGGGGTCCCCTATGGCTACACCTTC | CASSPGVPYGYTF
TRBJ1-2 | TRBV6-2/TRBV6-3 | - | 13 | - | TGTGCCAGCAGTTACTCGGCAGGTAGTGGCTACACCTTC | CASSYSAGSGYTF
TRBJ1-1 | TRBV6-5 | - | 14 | - | TGTGCCAGCAGTTACCAACGGGACACTGGGGGAGCTTTCTTT | CASSYQRDTGGAFF
TRBJ2-1 | TRBV2 | TRBD2 | 13 | once | TGTGCCAGCAGGGCGGGAGGGCCCTCTGAGCAGTTCTTC | CASRAGGPSEQFF
TRBJ1-3 | TRBV12-3/TRBV12-4 | - | 13 | - | TGTGCCAGCAGAGTCAGGGCCGGAAACACCATATATTTT | CASRVRAGNTIYF
TRBJ1-6 | TRBV6-5 | TRBD1 | 15 | - | TGTGCCAGCAGACCCGACAGGGGTGATAATTCACCCCTCCACTTT | CASRPDRGDNSPLHF
TRBJ1-2 | TRBV19 | - | 14 | - | TGTGCCAGTAGTATGAGCTCAGGGTTGGATGGCTACACCTTC | CASSMSSGLDGYTF
TRBJ2-7 | TRBV21-1 | - | 15 | - | TGTGCCAGCACCCCGGGACTAGCGGGAGGGTACGAGCAGTACTTC | CASTPGLAGGYEQYF
TRBJ2-1 | TRBV4-3 | - | 15 | - | TGCGCCAGCAGCCCTGTCCATAGCTCCTACAATGAGCAGTTCTTC | CASSPVHSSYNEQFF
TRBJ1-5 | TRBV30 | TRBD1 | 15 | few | TGTGCCTGGAGTGTCGGGACAGGGGTACGTCAGCCCCAGCATTTT | CAWSVGTGVRQPQHF
TRBJ1-2 | TRBV29-1 | - | 14 | - | TGCAGCGTTGGAAGGGGCGGGGGCGCCTATGGCTACACCTTC | CSVGRGGGAYGYTF
TRBJ1-4 | TRBV2 | TRBD1 | 16 | - | TGTGCCAGCAAATATATGAGGGGGCCACCTAATGAAAAACTGTTTTTT | CASKYMRGPPNEKLFF
TRBJ1-2 | TRBV11-2 | - | 12 | - | TGTGCCAGCAGCCGGGGTAACTATGGCTACACCTTC | CASSRGNYGYTF
TRBJ1-1 | TRBV11-2 | - | 12 | - | TGTGCCAGCAGCCGGTGGGGGGCTGAAGCTTTCTTT | CASSRWGAEAFF
TRBJ2-1 | TRBV19 | TRBD2 | 16 | - | TGTGCCAGTAGTAAAAACGGACTAGCGGAGATGAATGAGCAGTTCTTC | CASSKNGLAEMNEQFF
TRBJ1-5 | TRBV19 | - | 15 | - | TGTGCCAGTAGTATAGGGGGCGGGGGGAATCAGCCCCAGCATTTT | CASSIGGGGNQPQHF
TRBJ2-1 | TRBV27 | - | 16 | - | TGTGCCAGCAGTTTATCGGGGCAGCTTCACTACAATGAGCAGTTCTTC | CASSLSGQLHYNEQFF
TRBJ2-5 | TRBV30 | - | 16 | - | TGTGCCTGTTCCAGGACAGCCCTCACAAGCCAAGAGACCCAGTACTTC | CACSRTALTSQETQYF
TRBJ2-7 | TRBV10-3 | TRBD2 | 17 | few | TGTGCCATCAGTAGACTAGCGGGAGGGCGGAGCTCCTACGAGCAGTACTTC | CAISRLAGGRSSYEQYF
TRBJ1-1 | TRBV24-1 | - | 13 | - | TGTGCCACCAGTTTGGGGGCCCACACTGAAGCTTTCTTT | CATSLGAHTEAFF
TRBJ1-5 | TRBV6-2/TRBV6-3 | TRBD1 | 15 | - | TGTGCCAGCAGCCCACAGGGGAACGTCAATCAGCCCCAGCATTTT | CASSPQGNVNQPQHF
TRBJ2-7 | TRBV6-5 | TRBD1 | 12 | few | TGTGCCAGCACCCCGACAGGGGTCGAGCAGTACTTC | CASTPTGVEQYF
TRBJ2-3 | TRBV7-8 | - | 15 | - | TGTGCCAGCAGCGCGGGACCCGCAAACACAGATACGCAGTATTTT | CASSAGPANTDTQYF
TRBJ2-3 | TRBV24-1 | TRBD2 | 17 | - | TGTGCCACCAGTGTACTACTAGCGGGGGCGACCACAGATACGCAGTATTTT | CATSVLLAGATTDTQYF
TRBJ2-1 | TRBV1 | - | 15 | - | TGCACCAGCAGCCAGTGGCCGCGGGAGCGGAATGAGCAGTTCTTC | CTSSQWPRERNEQFF
TRBJ1-6 | TRBV2 | - | 13 | - | TGTGCCAGCAGCCCAGGACTGCCCGTGCCCCTCCACTTT | CASSPGLPVPLHF
TRBJ1-5 | TRBV6-5 | - | 14 | - | TGTGCCAGCAGTTACGCAGGGGGCAATCAGCCCCAGCATTTT | CASSYAGGNQPQHF
TRBJ1-4 | TRBV28 | - | 12 | few | TGTGCCAGCAGTTTTCAGGTTCAAAAACTGTTTTTT | CASSFQVQKLFF
TRBJ2-1 | TRBV11-2 | TRBD2 | 15 | - | TGTGCCAGCAGCTCGGGACTAGCGGTTTACAATGAGCAGTTCTTC | CASSSGLAVYNEQFF
TRBJ2-1 | TRBV19 | TRBD2 | 15 | - | TGTGCCACCGGACGGGGGGGAGGACCTAACAATGAGCAGTTCTTC | CATGRGGGPNNEQFF
TRBJ2-5 | TRBV10-3 | - | 13 | - | TGTGCCATCAGGGACGACAGCCAAGAGACCCAGTACTTC | CAIRDDSQETQYF
TRBJ2-7 | TRBV19 | TRBD1 | 13 | - | TGTGCCACCTGGGACAGATCACACTACGAGCAGTACTTC | CATWDRSHYEQYF
TRBJ2-2 | TRBV4-2 | TRBD2 | 18 | - | TGTGCCAGCAGCCAACCCGGACTAGCGGGAGTAGGTACCGGGGAGCTGTTTTTT | CASSQPGLAGVGTGELFF
TRBJ2-1 | TRBV7-3 | - | 15 | - | TGTGCCAGCAGCTTAGCCGGGACACAGTACAATGAGCAGTTCTTC | CASSLAGTQYNEQFF
TRBJ1-2 | TRBV27 | TRBD1 | 14 | once | TGTGCCAGCAGCCGACAGGGGACTAACTATGGCTACACCTTC | CASSRQGTNYGYTF
TRBJ2-5 | TRBV11-3 | - | 15 | - | TGTGCCAGCAGCATCCGGGCGGGGTACCAAGAGACCCAGTACTTC | CASSIRAGYQETQYF
TRBJ1-2 | TRBV29-1 | - | 17 | - | TGCAGCGTTGAAGACCAAAAACGGGGGGCAGGACGCTATGGCTACACCTTC | CSVEDQKRGAGRYGYTF